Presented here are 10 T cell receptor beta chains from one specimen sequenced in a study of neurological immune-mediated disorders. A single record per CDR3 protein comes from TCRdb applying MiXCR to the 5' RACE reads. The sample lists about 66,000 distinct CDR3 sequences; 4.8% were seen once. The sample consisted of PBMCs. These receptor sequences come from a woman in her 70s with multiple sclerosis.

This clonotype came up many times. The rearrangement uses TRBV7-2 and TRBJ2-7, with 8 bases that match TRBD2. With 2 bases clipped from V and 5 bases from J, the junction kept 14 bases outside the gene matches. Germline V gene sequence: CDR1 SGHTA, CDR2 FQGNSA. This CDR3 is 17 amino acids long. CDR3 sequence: CASSLQIAGRAMNEQYF. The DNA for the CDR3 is TGTGCCAGCAGCTTACAGATAGCGGGAAGGGCGATGAACGAGCAGTACTTC.

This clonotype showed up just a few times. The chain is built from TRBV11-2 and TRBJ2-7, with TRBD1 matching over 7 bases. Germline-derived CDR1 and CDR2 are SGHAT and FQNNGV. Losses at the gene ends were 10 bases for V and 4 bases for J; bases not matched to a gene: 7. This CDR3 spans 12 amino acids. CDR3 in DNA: TGTGCCACTACAGGGGACCCGTACGAGCAGTACTTC. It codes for CATTGDPYEQYF.

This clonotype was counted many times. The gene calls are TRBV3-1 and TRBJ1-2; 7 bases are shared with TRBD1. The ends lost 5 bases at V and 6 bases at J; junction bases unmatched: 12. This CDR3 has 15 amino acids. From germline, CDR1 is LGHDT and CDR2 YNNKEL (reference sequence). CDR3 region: CASSARTGPPNGYTF. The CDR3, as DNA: TGTGCCAGCAGCGCCCGGACAGGCCCTCCTAATGGCTACACCTTC.

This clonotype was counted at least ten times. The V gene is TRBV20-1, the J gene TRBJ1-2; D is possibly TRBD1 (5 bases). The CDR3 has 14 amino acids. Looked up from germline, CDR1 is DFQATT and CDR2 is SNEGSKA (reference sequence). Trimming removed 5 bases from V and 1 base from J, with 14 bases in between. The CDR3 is CSAPSRGDNYGYTF. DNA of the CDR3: TGCAGTGCTCCTTCACGAGGGGATAACTATGGCTACACCTTC.

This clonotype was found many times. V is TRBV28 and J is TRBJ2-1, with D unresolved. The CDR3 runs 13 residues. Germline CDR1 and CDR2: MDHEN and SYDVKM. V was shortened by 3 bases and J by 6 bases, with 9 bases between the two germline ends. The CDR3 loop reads CASSFPGLNEQFF. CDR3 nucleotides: TGTGCCAGCAGTTTCCCCGGTCTCAATGAGCAGTTCTTC.

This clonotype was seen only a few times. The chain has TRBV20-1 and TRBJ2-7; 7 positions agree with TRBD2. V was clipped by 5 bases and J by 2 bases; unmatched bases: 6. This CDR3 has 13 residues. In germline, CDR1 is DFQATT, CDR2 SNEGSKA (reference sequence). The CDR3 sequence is CSAGLADPYEQYF. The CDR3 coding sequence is TGCAGTGCTGGCCTAGCGGATCCCTACGAGCAGTACTTC.

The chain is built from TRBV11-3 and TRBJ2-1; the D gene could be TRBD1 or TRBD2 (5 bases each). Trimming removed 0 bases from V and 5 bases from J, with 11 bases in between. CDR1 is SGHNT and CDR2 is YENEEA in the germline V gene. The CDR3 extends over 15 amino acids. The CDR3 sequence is CASSLDQGSDNEQFF. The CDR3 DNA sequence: TGTGCCAGCAGCTTAGATCAGGGTAGCGACAATGAGCAGTTCTTC.

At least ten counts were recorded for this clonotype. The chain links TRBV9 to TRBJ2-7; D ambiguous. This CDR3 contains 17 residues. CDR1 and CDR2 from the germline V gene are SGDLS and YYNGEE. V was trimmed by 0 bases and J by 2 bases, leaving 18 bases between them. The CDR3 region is CASSVGYTSAGTYEQYF. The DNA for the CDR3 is TGTGCCAGCAGCGTAGGGTATACCTCGGCCGGTACCTACGAGCAGTACTTC.

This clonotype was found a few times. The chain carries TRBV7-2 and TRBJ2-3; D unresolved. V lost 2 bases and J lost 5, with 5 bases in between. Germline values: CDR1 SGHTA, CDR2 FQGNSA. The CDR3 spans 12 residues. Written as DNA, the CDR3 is TGTGCCAGCAGCTTAACGGGAGATACGCAGTATTTT. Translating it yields CASSLTGDTQYF.

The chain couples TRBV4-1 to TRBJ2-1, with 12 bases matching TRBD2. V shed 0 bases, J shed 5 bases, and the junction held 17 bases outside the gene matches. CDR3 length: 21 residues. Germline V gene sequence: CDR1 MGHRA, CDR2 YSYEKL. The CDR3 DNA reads TGCGCCAGCAGCCAAGATAGTAATGATTGGGGACTAGCGGGTCTCCACAATGAGCAGTTCTTC. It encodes CASSQDSNDWGLAGLHNEQFF.